Listed below are T cell receptor beta chains from one sample, sequenced in a study of blood T cells in healthy people across ages. TCRdb ran MiXCR on the 5' RACE reads and lists one entry per CDR3 protein. The sample includes 800,000 or so distinct CDR3 sequences, 25% of them seen just once. Another study also made use of these data, one on T cells of mothers and their children.

The sequenced sample consisted of blood. These receptors all stem from a boy younger than 18 in good health. The CDR3 runs from the conserved cysteine through the conserved F or W. D genes are given only for firm matches. Size is stated for part of the rows, as once, few or many counts, or as a class when the clone is expanded.

clone size,J gene,V gene,D gene,CDR3 protein,CDR3 DNA
NA,TRBJ2-5,TRBV27,NA,CAGSQSGTPVRGQYF,TGTGCCGGCAGCCAGTCCGGGACGCCTGTCCGGGGCCAGTACTTC
NA,TRBJ2-3,TRBV18,TRBD2,CASSPPRRIVRTSGSTDTQYF,TGTGCCAGCTCACCACCGAGGCGGATTGTTAGGACTAGCGGTAGCACAGATACGCAGTATTTT
NA,TRBJ2-3,TRBV7-2,NA,CASSLAGVFSSDTQYF,TGTGCCAGCAGCTTAGCCGGGGTGTTTAGCTCAGATACGCAGTATTTT
NA,TRBJ2-1,TRBV7-9,TRBD1,CASSKTGGNEQFF,TGTGCCAGCAGCAAGACAGGGGGGAATGAGCAGTTCTTC
many,TRBJ1-2,TRBV5-5,NA,CASSLDALGVRGYTF,TGTGCCAGCAGCTTGGACGCCCTGGGGGTTCGGGGCTACACCTTC
few,TRBJ1-4,TRBV20-1,TRBD1,CSARADRGNEKLFF,TGCAGTGCTAGAGCGGACAGGGGAAACGAAAAACTGTTTTTT
NA,TRBJ2-1,TRBV20-1,NA,CSASAASDEQFF,TGCAGTGCTAGCGCTGCGAGCGATGAGCAGTTCTTC
NA,TRBJ2-5,TRBV7-2,NA,CASSMQGGETQYF,TGTGCCAGCAGCATGCAGGGTGGGGAGACCCAGTACTTC
NA,TRBJ2-7,TRBV13,NA,CASSLGGRVSYEQYF,TGTGCCAGCAGCTTAGGAGGTAGGGTCTCCTACGAGCAGTACTTC
NA,TRBJ1-2,TRBV6-5,NA,CASSYGKSGYGYTF,TGTGCCAGCAGTTACGGGAAGTCAGGCTATGGCTACACCTTC
NA,TRBJ2-3,TRBV27,TRBD2,CASSLRTSGVSTDTQYF,TGTGCCAGCAGTTTACGGACTAGCGGGGTTAGCACAGATACGCAGTATTTT
few,TRBJ2-5,TRBV5-5,NA,CASSHRERVETQYF,TGTGCCAGCAGTCACAGGGAGCGGGTAGAGACCCAGTACTTC
NA,TRBJ2-1,TRBV28,TRBD2,CASGYTVTSGGQLNEQFF,TGTGCCAGCGGCTACACCGTGACTAGCGGGGGTCAACTTAATGAGCAGTTCTTC
few,TRBJ1-2,TRBV15,NA,CATERLGRGYTF,TGTGCCACCGAGCGCCTGGGAAGAGGCTACACCTTC
NA,TRBJ2-7,TRBV20-1,TRBD1,CSANPRQGSYEQYF,TGCAGTGCAAACCCTCGACAGGGATCCTACGAGCAGTACTTC
few,TRBJ1-2,TRBV5-1,NA,CASRWDNNYGYTF,TGCGCCAGCAGGTGGGACAATAACTATGGCTACACCTTC
NA,TRBJ1-6,TRBV6-4,NA,CASSEGHGNSPLHF,TGTGCCAGCAGCGAGGGACACGGAAATTCACCCCTCCACTTT
NA,TRBJ2-1,TRBV7-3,NA,CASSQRQVSEQFF,TGTGCCAGCAGCCAAAGACAGGTCAGTGAGCAGTTCTTC
few,TRBJ2-5,TRBV28,TRBD1,CVSSLQGDFSETQYF,TGTGTCAGCAGTTTACAGGGGGACTTTTCAGAGACCCAGTACTTC
NA,TRBJ2-7,TRBV7-2,NA,CASSLPRDTYEQYF,TGTGCCAGCAGCTTACCTAGGGACACCTACGAGCAGTACTTC
NA,TRBJ1-5,TRBV12-3/TRBV12-4,NA,CASSVFDRNQPQHF,TGTGCCAGCAGCGTATTTGACAGAAATCAGCCCCAGCATTTT
NA,TRBJ2-7,TRBV7-3,TRBD1,CASSLDRGHYEQYF,TGTGCCAGCAGCTTGGACAGGGGGCACTACGAGCAGTACTTC
NA,TRBJ1-4,TRBV5-1,NA,CASSTEGATNEKLFF,TGCGCCAGCAGCACCGAGGGAGCAACTAATGAAAAACTGTTTTTT
many,TRBJ2-5,TRBV6-5,NA,CASSYSGGVETQYF,TGTGCCAGCAGTTACTCAGGGGGGGTGGAGACCCAGTACTTC
NA,TRBJ2-2,TRBV2,NA,CASKTRGQKTGELFF,TGTGCCAGCAAGACGCGGGGCCAGAAGACCGGGGAGCTGTTTTTT
NA,TRBJ2-7,TRBV12-3/TRBV12-4,NA,CASTDGSHYEQYF,TGTGCCAGCACCGACGGGAGCCACTACGAGCAGTACTTC
NA,TRBJ2-5,TRBV2,NA,CASTPLETWETQYF,TGTGCCAGCACCCCGTTGGAGACCTGGGAGACCCAGTACTTC
few,TRBJ2-7,TRBV5-1,NA,CASSLAGQGSEQYF,TGCGCCAGCAGCTTGGCCGGGCAGGGGAGCGAGCAGTACTTC
NA,TRBJ2-7,TRBV21-1,NA,CASSKTRAIGREQYF,TGTGCCAGCAGCAAAACCCGGGCCATCGGTCGGGAGCAGTACTTC
NA,TRBJ2-7,TRBV21-1,NA,CASTVTGTGFLNEQYF,TGTGCCAGCACCGTCACCGGGACAGGGTTTCTGAACGAGCAGTACTTC
NA,TRBJ2-1,TRBV7-2,NA,CASTRQLPKGEQFF,TGTGCCAGCACCCGGCAATTACCCAAGGGAGAGCAGTTCTTC
NA,TRBJ2-7,TRBV7-9,NA,CASSFYTYLEQYF,TGTGCCAGCAGCTTTTATACGTATCTCGAGCAGTACTTC
few,TRBJ2-5,TRBV12-3/TRBV12-4,TRBD2,CASSLEVEGGETQYF,TGTGCCAGCAGTTTAGAAGTCGAGGGAGGGGAGACCCAGTACTTC
few,TRBJ1-2,TRBV5-1,NA,CASSLEPGGYGYTF,TGCGCCAGCAGCTTGGAACCGGGAGGTTACGGCTACACCTTC
NA,TRBJ2-1,TRBV4-2,TRBD2,CASSQVSGVLREGSYNEQFF,TGTGCCAGCAGCCAAGTCTCTGGGGTGCTGCGGGAGGGATCCTACAATGAGCAGTTCTTC
NA,TRBJ2-7,TRBV28,NA,CASSPRGLGENEQYF,TGTGCCAGCAGTCCCCGAGGGTTGGGAGAGAACGAGCAGTACTTC
NA,TRBJ1-1,TRBV12-3/TRBV12-4,NA,CASSLAKDGKPEAFF,TGTGCCAGCAGTTTAGCGAAGGACGGAAAACCTGAAGCTTTCTTT
NA,TRBJ2-4,TRBV7-2,NA,CASSLAGGSAKNIQYF,TGTGCCAGCAGCTTAGCTGGGGGATCTGCCAAAAACATTCAGTACTTC
many,TRBJ2-7,TRBV20-1,TRBD2,CSAPGTSGSYEQYF,TGCAGTGCTCCAGGGACTAGCGGCTCCTACGAGCAGTACTTC
NA,TRBJ2-7,TRBV18,NA,CASSPAKGGGNEQYF,TGTGCCAGCTCACCGGCGAAAGGGGGCGGGAACGAGCAGTACTTC
few,TRBJ2-1,TRBV29-1,TRBD2,CSSRRLAGGPKYNEQFF,TGCAGCTCTCGCCGGCTAGCGGGAGGGCCTAAGTACAATGAGCAGTTCTTC
few,TRBJ1-4,TRBV13,NA,CASSEGAGKLFF,TGTGCCAGCAGCGAAGGGGCCGGAAAACTGTTTTTT
NA,TRBJ1-6,TRBV28,NA,CASRTVRPYNSPLHF,TGTGCCAGCAGAACAGTCCGTCCTTATAATTCACCCCTCCACTTT
few,TRBJ2-5,TRBV10-3,TRBD1,CAISSPGTGQETQYF,TGTGCCATCAGCTCTCCCGGGACAGGACAAGAGACCCAGTACTTC
few,TRBJ1-5,TRBV6-1,NA,CASSEWRGWSNQPQHF,TGTGCCAGCAGTGAATGGAGGGGCTGGAGCAATCAGCCCCAGCATTTT
few,TRBJ2-7,TRBV5-5,NA,CASSLDAGLYEQYF,TGTGCCAGCAGCTTAGACGCGGGGCTCTACGAGCAGTACTTC
NA,TRBJ1-2,TRBV7-2,NA,CASSPRGLYGYTF,TGTGCCAGCAGCCCCAGGGGCCTCTATGGCTACACCTTC